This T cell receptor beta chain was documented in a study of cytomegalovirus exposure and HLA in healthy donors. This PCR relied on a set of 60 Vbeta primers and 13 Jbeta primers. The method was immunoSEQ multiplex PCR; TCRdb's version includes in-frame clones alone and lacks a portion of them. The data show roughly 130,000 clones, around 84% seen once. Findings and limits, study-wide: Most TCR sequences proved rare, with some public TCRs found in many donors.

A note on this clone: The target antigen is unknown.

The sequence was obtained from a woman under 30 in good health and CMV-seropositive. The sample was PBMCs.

CDR3 loop: CASSVQNMNTEAFF. Here the CDR3 DNA reads TGCGCCAGCAGCGTACAGAACATGAACACTGAAGCTTTCTTT. The gene calls are TRBV5-1 and TRBJ1-1; no clear D gene. The CDR3 is 14 amino acids. CDR1 is SGHRS, CDR2 YFSETQ, per germline. Trimming pared 4 bases from V and 0 bases from J, leaving 10 bases between.